The rows below give T cell receptor beta chains drawn from one sample of a study of blood T cell repertoires in COVID-19. Sequenced by immunoSEQ multiplex PCR; TCRdb stores in-frame clones only, minus some. Here the sample spans around 170,000 clones, 88% being singletons. The specimen was PBMCs or T cells enriched from blood (not recorded which). The origin of the receptors is a woman younger than 35 who had recovered from COVID-19. The CDR3 runs from the conserved cysteine through the conserved F or W. A D gene is named only where the DNA matches it firmly. Rows may omit the clone size; those that give it use once, few, many or a size class.

j_gene: TRBJ1-5
v_gene: TRBV6-1
abundance: once
d_gene: NA
CDR3aa: CASSEAPQGISNQPQHF
CDR3nt: TGTGCCAGCAGTGAAGCCCCCCAGGGGATCAGCAATCAGCCCCAGCATTTT

j_gene: TRBJ2-5
v_gene: TRBV7-9
abundance: NA
d_gene: TRBD1
CDR3aa: CASSPEGQAQETQYF
CDR3nt: TGTGCCAGCAGCCCCGAGGGACAGGCACAAGAGACCCAGTACTTC

j_gene: TRBJ1-1
v_gene: TRBV27
abundance: NA
d_gene: NA
CDR3aa: CASSFVYGGTEAFF
CDR3nt: TGTGCCAGCAGTTTTGTGTACGGGGGCACTGAAGCTTTCTTT

j_gene: TRBJ2-1
v_gene: TRBV23-1
abundance: NA
d_gene: TRBD1
CDR3aa: CASSHGSGQGTNEQFF
CDR3nt: TGCGCCAGCAGTCACGGGTCGGGACAGGGTACCAATGAGCAGTTCTTC

j_gene: TRBJ1-2
v_gene: TRBV2
abundance: NA
d_gene: NA
CDR3aa: CASSGGVSYTF
CDR3nt: TGTGCCAGCAGTGGGGGGGTGTCCTACACCTTC

j_gene: TRBJ2-1
v_gene: TRBV6-2/TRBV6-3
abundance: few
d_gene: TRBD2
CDR3aa: CASSYSTSGGANEQFF
CDR3nt: TGTGCCAGCAGTTACTCGACTAGCGGGGGGGCCAATGAGCAGTTCTTC

j_gene: TRBJ2-7
v_gene: TRBV28
abundance: NA
d_gene: TRBD2
CDR3aa: CASSSSGTSGIFGYEQYF
CDR3nt: TGTGCCAGCAGTTCCTCCGGGACTAGCGGGATCTTTGGGTACGAGCAGTACTTC

j_gene: TRBJ1-1
v_gene: TRBV19
abundance: NA
d_gene: TRBD1
CDR3aa: CASSRQGGSRTEAFF
CDR3nt: TGTGCCAGTAGTAGACAGGGCGGTTCTAGGACTGAAGCTTTCTTT

j_gene: TRBJ2-1
v_gene: TRBV19
abundance: NA
d_gene: NA
CDR3aa: CASSSAGSPYNEQFF
CDR3nt: TGTGCCAGTAGTTCGGCAGGGTCCCCCTACAATGAGCAGTTCTTC

j_gene: TRBJ2-7
v_gene: TRBV30
abundance: NA
d_gene: NA
CDR3aa: CAWSGTGAWYEQYF
CDR3nt: TGTGCCTGGAGTGGAACGGGAGCGTGGTACGAGCAGTACTTC

j_gene: TRBJ2-5
v_gene: TRBV20-1
abundance: NA
d_gene: TRBD2
CDR3aa: CSASRFLADQETQYF
CDR3nt: TGCAGTGCTAGTAGGTTTCTAGCGGACCAAGAGACCCAGTACTTC

j_gene: TRBJ2-7
v_gene: TRBV4-1
abundance: NA
d_gene: NA
CDR3aa: CASSQVTGQSYEQYF
CDR3nt: TGCGCCAGCAGCCAAGTCACAGGCCAAAGCTACGAGCAGTACTTC

j_gene: TRBJ1-5
v_gene: TRBV24-1
abundance: NA
d_gene: TRBD1
CDR3aa: CATSDGQVSNQPQHF
CDR3nt: TGTGCCACCAGTGACGGACAGGTGAGCAATCAGCCCCAGCATTTT

j_gene: TRBJ2-7
v_gene: TRBV7-9
abundance: NA
d_gene: NA
CDR3aa: CASSPQGGATYEQYF
CDR3nt: TGTGCCAGCAGCCCGCAGGGCGGGGCTACTTACGAGCAGTACTTC

j_gene: TRBJ2-7
v_gene: TRBV28
abundance: NA
d_gene: NA
CDR3aa: CASSHREQYF
CDR3nt: TGTGCCAGCAGTCACAGGGAGCAGTACTTC

j_gene: TRBJ1-5
v_gene: TRBV21-1
abundance: few
d_gene: NA
CDR3aa: CASSKWVGQGADQPQHF
CDR3nt: NA

j_gene: TRBJ2-3
v_gene: TRBV13
abundance: NA
d_gene: TRBD2
CDR3aa: CASRHGLAGGELLSKDTQYF
CDR3nt: TGTGCCAGCAGACACGGACTAGCGGGAGGGGAACTTCTTTCTAAGGATACGCAGTATTTT

j_gene: TRBJ1-5
v_gene: TRBV9
abundance: NA
d_gene: NA
CDR3aa: CASSVADEGNQPQHF
CDR3nt: TGTGCCAGCAGCGTAGCTGATGAGGGCAATCAGCCCCAGCATTTT

j_gene: TRBJ1-1
v_gene: TRBV11-2
abundance: NA
d_gene: TRBD1
CDR3aa: CASSQFGTANTEAFF
CDR3nt: TGTGCCAGCAGCCAATTCGGGACAGCGAACACTGAAGCTTTCTTT

j_gene: TRBJ2-3
v_gene: TRBV7-6
abundance: NA
d_gene: NA
CDR3aa: CASSLASGMADTQYF
CDR3nt: TGTGCCAGCAGCTTAGCGTCGGGGATGGCAGATACGCAGTATTTT

j_gene: TRBJ2-1
v_gene: TRBV7-9
abundance: NA
d_gene: TRBD2
CDR3aa: CASSLSLAGLYNEQFF
CDR3nt: TGTGCCAGCAGCTTATCCCTAGCGGGGCTCTACAATGAGCAGTTCTTC

j_gene: TRBJ2-1
v_gene: TRBV4-1
abundance: NA
d_gene: TRBD2
CDR3aa: CASSHPTSGRHYNEQFF
CDR3nt: TGCGCCAGCAGCCATCCTACTAGCGGGAGGCACTACAATGAGCAGTTCTTC

j_gene: TRBJ2-7
v_gene: TRBV6-1
abundance: NA
d_gene: TRBD1
CDR3aa: CASSERDRGLGVYEQYF
CDR3nt: TGTGCCAGCAGTGAAAGGGACAGGGGGTTAGGAGTATACGAGCAGTACTTC

j_gene: TRBJ2-2
v_gene: TRBV5-3
abundance: NA
d_gene: NA
CDR3aa: CARLTGRDTGELFF
CDR3nt: TGTGCCAGACTGACCGGGAGAGACACCGGGGAGCTGTTTTTT

j_gene: TRBJ1-2
v_gene: TRBV25-1
abundance: once
d_gene: TRBD1
CDR3aa: CASSELGQGTGYTF
CDR3nt: TGTGCCAGCAGTGAATTGGGACAGGGTACCGGCTACACCTTC

j_gene: TRBJ1-2
v_gene: TRBV10-3
abundance: NA
d_gene: TRBD1
CDR3aa: CAISEGGQEWPYGYTF
CDR3nt: TGTGCCATCAGTGAGGGGGGACAGGAGTGGCCATATGGCTACACCTTC

j_gene: TRBJ2-7
v_gene: TRBV2
abundance: NA
d_gene: TRBD1
CDR3aa: CASNGRTGDEQYF
CDR3nt: TGTGCCAGCAATGGAAGGACAGGGGACGAGCAGTACTTC

j_gene: TRBJ1-1
v_gene: TRBV19
abundance: NA
d_gene: NA
CDR3aa: CASSPGFEAFF
CDR3nt: TGTGCCAGTAGTCCGGGATTTGAAGCTTTCTTT

j_gene: TRBJ2-1
v_gene: TRBV9
abundance: NA
d_gene: NA
CDR3aa: CASSVGGEQFF
CDR3nt: TGTGCCAGCAGCGTAGGAGGTGAGCAGTTCTTC

j_gene: TRBJ1-6
v_gene: TRBV7-2
abundance: NA
d_gene: TRBD1
CDR3aa: CASSLQGAQSPLHF
CDR3nt: TGTGCCAGCAGCTTACAGGGGGCGCAATCACCCCTCCACTTT

j_gene: TRBJ1-5
v_gene: TRBV12-3/TRBV12-4
abundance: NA
d_gene: NA
CDR3aa: CATCGSLDQPQHF
CDR3nt: TGTGCCACCTGCGGGTCTCTTGATCAGCCCCAGCATTTT

j_gene: TRBJ2-1
v_gene: TRBV4-1
abundance: once
d_gene: NA
CDR3aa: CASSIRGTAPNNEQFF
CDR3nt: TGCGCCAGCAGCATAAGGGGCACAGCGCCGAACAATGAGCAGTTCTTC

j_gene: TRBJ1-5
v_gene: TRBV5-6
abundance: NA
d_gene: NA
CDR3aa: CASSLYGQSNQPQHF
CDR3nt: TGTGCCAGCAGCTTGTATGGTCAGAGCAATCAGCCCCAGCATTTT

j_gene: TRBJ2-7
v_gene: TRBV19
abundance: once
d_gene: TRBD1
CDR3aa: CASSQGQGAREQYF
CDR3nt: TGTGCCAGTAGTCAGGGACAGGGGGCAAGGGAGCAGTACTTC

j_gene: TRBJ1-1
v_gene: TRBV5-4
abundance: NA
d_gene: TRBD1
CDR3aa: CASSATGQGPNTEAFF
CDR3nt: TGTGCCAGCAGCGCCACAGGACAGGGGCCGAACACTGAAGCTTTCTTT

j_gene: TRBJ1-5
v_gene: TRBV5-8
abundance: NA
d_gene: NA
CDR3aa: CARGQCRQALIQPQHF
CDR3nt: TGTGCCAGGGGACAATGTCGACAGGCTTTGATACAGCCCCAGCATTTT

j_gene: TRBJ1-1
v_gene: TRBV7-9
abundance: NA
d_gene: NA
CDR3aa: CASSDKGQPGAEAFF
CDR3nt: TGTGCCAGCAGCGATAAGGGACAACCGGGCGCTGAAGCTTTCTTT

j_gene: TRBJ2-3
v_gene: TRBV11-2
abundance: NA
d_gene: NA
CDR3aa: CASSWQGSADTQYF
CDR3nt: TGTGCCAGCAGCTGGCAGGGGAGCGCAGATACGCAGTATTTT

j_gene: TRBJ2-7
v_gene: TRBV4-2
abundance: NA
d_gene: TRBD1
CDR3aa: CASSQGDRETHEQYF
CDR3nt: TGTGCCAGCAGCCAAGGGGACAGGGAGACCCACGAGCAGTACTTC

j_gene: TRBJ2-1
v_gene: TRBV5-1
abundance: NA
d_gene: NA
CDR3aa: CASSLVAGPDNEQFF
CDR3nt: TGCGCCAGCAGCTTGGTTGCGGGACCAGACAATGAGCAGTTCTTC

j_gene: TRBJ1-1
v_gene: TRBV28
abundance: NA
d_gene: TRBD1
CDR3aa: CASSLLQGPSEAFF
CDR3nt: TGTGCCAGCAGTTTATTACAGGGGCCGTCTGAAGCTTTCTTT

j_gene: TRBJ1-5
v_gene: TRBV10-1
abundance: NA
d_gene: NA
CDR3aa: CASSRDTYQPQHF
CDR3nt: TGCGCCAGCAGCCGGGACACCTATCAGCCCCAGCATTTT

j_gene: TRBJ2-3
v_gene: TRBV4-3
abundance: NA
d_gene: TRBD2
CDR3aa: CASSLGTTSTDTQYF
CDR3nt: TGCGCCAGCAGCCTCGGGACTACGAGCACAGATACGCAGTATTTT

j_gene: TRBJ2-1
v_gene: TRBV3-1/TRBV3-2
abundance: NA
d_gene: TRBD2
CDR3aa: CASSQDMVAGTYNEQFF
CDR3nt: TGTGCCAGCAGCCAAGATATGGTAGCGGGTACCTACAATGAGCAGTTCTTC

j_gene: TRBJ2-1
v_gene: TRBV7-9
abundance: few
d_gene: NA
CDR3aa: CASSLGQYNEQFF
CDR3nt: TGTGCCAGCAGCTTAGGGCAGTACAATGAGCAGTTCTTC

j_gene: TRBJ2-7
v_gene: TRBV5-1
abundance: once
d_gene: TRBD2
CDR3aa: CASSLGERASGHYEQYF
CDR3nt: TGCGCCAGCAGCTTGGGCGAAAGGGCTAGCGGGCACTACGAGCAGTACTTC

j_gene: TRBJ2-2
v_gene: TRBV5-1
abundance: NA
d_gene: NA
CDR3aa: CASSGGLNRELFF
CDR3nt: TGCGCCAGCAGCGGTGGACTCAACCGGGAGCTGTTTTTT

j_gene: TRBJ2-1
v_gene: TRBV5-4
abundance: NA
d_gene: TRBD2
CDR3aa: CASSFLGGSGLFF
CDR3nt: TGTGCCAGCAGCTTTTTGGGGGGTAGCGGGCTGTTCTTC